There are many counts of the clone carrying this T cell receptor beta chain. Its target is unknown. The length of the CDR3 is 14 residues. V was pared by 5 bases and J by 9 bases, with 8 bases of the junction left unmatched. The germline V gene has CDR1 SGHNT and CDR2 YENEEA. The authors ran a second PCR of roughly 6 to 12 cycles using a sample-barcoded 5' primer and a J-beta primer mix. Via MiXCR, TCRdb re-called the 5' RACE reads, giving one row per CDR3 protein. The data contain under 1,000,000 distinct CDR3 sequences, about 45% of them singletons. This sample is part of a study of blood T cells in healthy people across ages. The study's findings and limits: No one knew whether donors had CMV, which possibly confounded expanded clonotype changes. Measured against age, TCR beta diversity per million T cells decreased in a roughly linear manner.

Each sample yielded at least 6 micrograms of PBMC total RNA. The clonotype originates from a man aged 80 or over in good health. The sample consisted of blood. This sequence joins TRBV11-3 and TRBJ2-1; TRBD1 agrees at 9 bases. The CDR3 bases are TGTGCCAGCAGCCCAGGACAGGGGTCGAGTGAGCAGTTCTTC. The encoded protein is CASSPGQGSSEQFF. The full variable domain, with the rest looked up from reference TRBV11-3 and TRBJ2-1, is EAGVVQSPRYKIIEKKQPVAFWCNPISGHNTLYWYLQNLGQGPELLIRYENEEAVDDSQLPKDRFSAERLKGVDSTLKIQPAELGDSAVYLCASSPGQGSSEQFFGPGTRLTVL.